One and the same sample provided the 29 T cell receptor beta chains below, sequenced in a study of T cells and Merkel cell carcinoma outcomes. Assay: immunoSEQ multiplex PCR; the TCRdb copy retains only in-frame clones and omits some. The top ten clones hold roughly 13% of a sample with about 6,000 clones, 65% to 80% of them seen once. Sequencing was done on a sample of tumor tissue from Merkel cell carcinoma. These receptors were taken from a human donor with Merkel cell carcinoma. Some clones in this sample may be carry-over from other donors' samples.

The J gene is TRBJ1-2, the V gene TRBV28; D possibly corresponds to TRBD1 (6 bases). The CDR3 is 14 residues long. Deletions cut 8 bases from V and 0 bases from J, with 13 bases between. CDR1 and CDR2 (germline): MDHEN, SYDVKM. The CDR3 bases are TGTGCCAGCGGATCAGGGGCTGCTAACTATGGCTACACCTTC. Encoded protein: CASGSGAANYGYTF.

This clone was seen only a few times. V and J are TRBV19 and TRBJ2-6; no clear D. Per the germline V gene, CDR1 is LNHDA and CDR2 is SQIVND (reference sequence). The CDR3 runs 14 residues. V was trimmed by 6 bases and J by 0 bases, leaving 6 bases between them. CDR3 coding DNA: TGTGCCAGTAGAGTGGACTCTGGGGCCAACGTCCTGACTTTC. This codes for CASRVDSGANVLTF.

The J gene is TRBJ2-1, the V gene TRBV27, with 10 bases lining up with TRBD1. CDR1 MNHEY and CDR2 SMNVEV come from the germline V gene (reference sequence). The CDR3 is made up of 15 amino acids. V shed 7 bases, J shed 3 bases, and the junction held 6 bases outside the gene matches. CDR3 region: CASTPGTGVYNEQFF. The CDR3 DNA reads as TGTGCCAGCACTCCCGGGACAGGGGTCTACAATGAGCAGTTCTTC.

CDR3 sequence: CAWSLFQGEKLFF. CDR3 DNA: TGTGCCTGGAGTCTATTCCAGGGTGAAAAACTGTTTTTT. This chain joins TRBV30 and TRBJ1-4, with D tentatively TRBD1 (5 bases). The germline gives CDR1 GTSNPN, CDR2 SVGIG (reference sequence). This CDR3 region has 13 residues. Trimming stripped 2 bases from V and 7 bases from J, with 11 bases between.

Details on this clone: The junction differs from germline at one of its ends, possibly a read error. The V gene is TRBV19, the J gene TRBJ2-6; 7 bases line up with TRBD2. Per the germline V gene, CDR1 is LNHDA and CDR2 is SQIVND (reference sequence). The CDR3 sequence is 17 residues long. The CDR3 DNA reads as TGTGCCAGTAGGAGGGCGGGAGAGGGCTCTGGGGCCAACGTCTTGACTTTC. Protein: CASRRAGEGSGANVLTF.

This chain uses TRBV5-4 with TRBJ2-1; 12 nucleotides agree with TRBD2. V was pared by 1 base and J by 8 bases, with 7 bases of the junction left unmatched. Per germline, CDR1 SGHNT and CDR2 YYREEE (reference sequence). CDR3 length equals 16 residues. This chain's CDR3 is CASSLRASGRADEQFF. The CDR3 coding sequence is TGTGCCAGCAGCTTGAGGGCTAGCGGGAGGGCCGATGAGCAGTTCTTC.

The chain carries TRBV11-3 and TRBJ2-5, with 9 positions matching TRBD2. This CDR3 comprises 15 residues. The V and J ends lost 5 bases and 5 bases, in that order; junction bases with no gene match: 9. In germline, CDR1 is SGHNT, CDR2 YENEEA. CDR3 loop: CASSPGAGGLETQYF. The CDR3 DNA is TGTGCCAGCAGCCCCGGCGCGGGGGGGTTGGAGACCCAGTACTTC. Full variable domain (rest looked up from reference TRBV11-3 and TRBJ2-5): EAGVVQSPRYKIIEKKQPVAFWCNPISGHNTLYWYLQNLGQGPELLIRYENEEAVDDSQLPKDRFSAERLKGVDSTLKIQPAELGDSAVYLCASSPGAGGLETQYFGPGTRLLVL.

The rearrangement joins TRBV28 to TRBJ1-2; 7 nucleotides match TRBD1. The CDR3 sequence is 13 residues long. Looked up from germline, CDR1 is MDHEN and CDR2 is SYDVKM. J gave up 5 bases and V 6 bases, and 6 bases lay outside the gene matches. CDR3 coding DNA: TGTGCCAGCAGCCCGGCAGGGGGTTATGGCTACACCTTC. Residues: CASSPAGGYGYTF.

The rearrangement uses TRBV29-1 and TRBJ2-2; 9 bases match TRBD1. With V trimmed by 7 bases and J by 5 bases, 8 bases remained unmatched. The germline V gene encodes CDR1 SQVTM and CDR2 ANQGSEA. The CDR3 runs 14 residues. The CDR3 region is CSGGTGRLTGELFF. CDR3 in DNA: TGCAGCGGCGGGACAGGGAGGCTTACCGGGGAGCTGTTTTTT.

The genes are TRBV21-1 and TRBJ1-5. TRBV21-1 is a pseudogene. CDR3 length equals 19 residues. The CDR3 DNA sequence: TGTGCCAGCAGCCTAGCGGCCAGGGAGAGGGGTTATAGCAATCAGCCCCAGCATTTT. This translates into CASSLAARERGYSNQPQHF.

The rearrangement uses TRBV7-9 and TRBJ2-3; the match to TRBD2 covers 10 bases. Germline-derived CDR1 and CDR2 are SEHNR and FQNEAQ (reference sequence). Trimming took 5 bases from V and 1 from J; bases not matched to a gene: 12. This CDR3 comprises 18 residues. The CDR3 is CASSPRPAGGPGTDTQYF. DNA of the CDR3: TGTGCCAGCAGCCCACGGCCAGCGGGAGGGCCCGGCACAGATACGCAGTATTTT. Full variable domain (rest looked up from reference TRBV7-9 and TRBJ2-3): DTGVSQNPRHKITKRGQNVTFRCDPISEHNRLYWYRQTLGQGPEFLTYFQNEAQLEKSRLLSDRFSAERPKGSFSTLEIQRTEQGDSAMYLCASSPRPAGGPGTDTQYFGPGTRLTVL.

The chain employs TRBV2 and TRBJ2-1, with 9 bases fitting TRBD2. Germline CDR1 is SNHLY and CDR2 is FYNNEI. Trimming at V came to 7 bases and at J to 1 base, leaving 2 bases not matched to a gene. The CDR3 totals 14 residues. CDR3: CASKAGGSYNEQFF. The CDR3 DNA reads TGTGCCAGCAAAGCGGGAGGTTCCTACAATGAGCAGTTCTTC.

This chain connects TRBV19 to TRBJ1-1; 7 nucleotides align to TRBD1. Trimming at V came to 5 bases and at J to 5 bases, leaving 11 bases not matched to a gene. CDR3 length equals 15 residues. Looked up from germline, CDR1 is LNHDA and CDR2 is SQIVND (reference sequence). As DNA, the CDR3 is TGTGCCAGTAGTCCCAGACAGGGCGGAAGGACTGAAGCTTTCTTT. Amino acids: CASSPRQGGRTEAFF.

The genes are TRBV30 and TRBJ1-4; maybe TRBD1 (6 bases). The CDR3 length is 14 residues. From germline, CDR1 is GTSNPN and CDR2 SVGIG (reference sequence). V dropped 4 bases and J dropped 3 bases, with 12 bases sitting between them. The CDR3 protein is CAWKGTPSNEKLFF. In nucleotides, the CDR3 is TGTGCCTGGAAGGGGACACCGTCTAATGAAAAACTGTTTTTT.

This chain uses TRBV27 with TRBJ2-1; 7 positions match TRBD1. With 0 bases clipped from V and 5 bases from J, the junction kept 4 bases outside the gene matches. CDR1 MNHEY and CDR2 SMNVEV come from the germline V gene (reference sequence). The CDR3 runs to 15 residues. In nucleotides, the CDR3 is TGTGCCAGCAGTTTATCGACAGGGTCTCACAATGAGCAGTTCTTC. Translating it yields CASSLSTGSHNEQFF.

The J gene is TRBJ2-7, the V gene TRBV5-1; D perhaps matches TRBD2 (5 bases). The CDR3 totals 15 residues. V lost 1 base and J lost 1, with 12 bases in between. Germline V gene sequence: CDR1 SGHRS, CDR2 YFSETQ. DNA for the CDR3: TGCGCCAGCAGCTTGTTCGGGGAGTTGTCCTACGAGCAGTACTTC. This encodes CASSLFGELSYEQYF. Looking up the rest from reference TRBV5-1 and TRBJ2-7 gives the full variable domain: KAGVTQTPRYLIKTRGQQVTLSCSPISGHRSVSWYQQTPGQGLQFLFEYFSETQRNKGNFPGRFSGRQFSNSRSEMNVSTLELGDSALYLCASSLFGELSYEQYFGPGTRLTVT.

The chain couples TRBV27 to TRBJ1-3; 7 bases map to TRBD1. V shed 5 bases, J shed 2 bases, and the junction held 3 bases outside the gene matches. Germline CDR1 reads MNHEY; CDR2 reads SMNVEV (reference sequence). The CDR3 runs 14 residues. CDR3 region: CASSIGTAGNTIYF. DNA of the CDR3: TGTGCCAGCAGTATCGGGACAGCTGGAAACACCATATATTTT.

The chain uses TRBV4-2 and TRBJ1-5, with 12 bases that match TRBD1. Germline V gene lookup returns CDR1 LGHNA and CDR2 YNFKEQ. V was clipped by 3 bases and J by 6 bases; unmatched bases: 9. The CDR3 loop spans 17 amino acids. The CDR3 DNA sequence: TGTGCCAGCAGCCAGTGGGCTGGGACAGGGGGCCCTCAGCCCCAGCATTTT. It is translated as CASSQWAGTGGPQPQHF.

The table lists this clone with a count of one. The CDR3 loop is CAVDRENTEAFF. CDR3 coding DNA: TGTGCCGTGGACAGGGAGAACACTGAAGCTTTCTTT. The chain couples TRBV28 to TRBJ1-1; 8 bases are a match to TRBD1. J gave up 1 base and V 11 bases, and 3 bases lay outside the gene matches. Germline V gene lookup returns CDR1 MDHEN and CDR2 SYDVKM. The CDR3 extends over 12 amino acids.

This chain uses TRBV9 with TRBJ2-2; D gene ambiguous. Trimming shortened V by 4 bases and J by 5 bases, and 12 bases separated the two germline ends. Germline-derived CDR1 and CDR2 are SGDLS and YYNGEE. The CDR3 consists of 14 residues. The CDR3 spells CASSPAGMTGELFF. In nucleotides, the CDR3 is TGTGCCAGCAGCCCAGCAGGTATGACCGGGGAGCTGTTTTTT.

V gene TRBV7-2 combines with J gene TRBJ2-7; 12 bases align to TRBD2. V lost 1 base, J lost 4 bases, and 5 bases stayed unmatched. The CDR3 is 16 residues long. CDR1 is SGHTA, CDR2 FQGNSA, per germline. The CDR3 region has the DNA TGTGCCAGCAGCTTAGGGCCTAGCGGGAGGGTGTACGAGCAGTACTTC. It specifies CASSLGPSGRVYEQYF. Supplemented by reference TRBV7-2 and TRBJ2-7, the full variable domain reads GAGVSQSPSNKVTEKGKDVELRCDPISGHTALYWYRQSLGQGLEFLIYFQGNSAPDKSGLPSDRFSAERTGGSVSTLTIQRTQQEDSAVYLCASSLGPSGRVYEQYFGPGTRLTVT.

The gene calls are TRBV28 and TRBJ1-1, with 7 bases that match TRBD1. The CDR3 sequence is 12 residues long. CDR1 and CDR2 from the germline V gene are MDHEN and SYDVKM. V dropped 10 bases and J dropped 6; count of bases not matched to a gene: 8. As DNA, the CDR3 is TGTGCCACAACACAGGGGAGCGCTGAAGCTTTCTTT. This gives the protein CATTQGSAEAFF.

This clone occurred a few times. The gene calls are TRBV28 and TRBJ1-2; TRBD1 is a possible D gene (5 bases). Trimming took 6 bases from V and 8 from J, leaving 16 bases between them. Germline V gene lookup returns CDR1 MDHEN and CDR2 SYDVKM. The CDR3 runs 13 residues. Here the CDR3 reads CASSSDSLEGYTF. CDR3 in DNA: TGTGCCAGCAGCTCAGACAGCCTCGAGGGCTACACCTTC.

This clone was observed a single time. At one end the junction does not follow the germline gene, possibly because of a read error. This chain uses TRBV7-9 with TRBJ2-6; possibly TRBD1 for D (5 bases). In germline, CDR1 is SEHNR, CDR2 FQNEAQ (reference sequence). This CDR3 region has 14 residues. CDR3 residues: CASSSEVGANVLTF. The CDR3 nucleotides are TGTGCCAGCAGCTCCGAAGTTGGGGCCAACGTCCTGACTTTT.

The chain uses TRBV7-2 and TRBJ2-3; D is unclear. The V end was cut by 2 bases, the J end by 6 bases, with 15 bases between. Per the germline V gene, CDR1 is SGHTA and CDR2 is FQGNSA. This CDR3 has 15 amino acids. The CDR3 nucleotides are TGTGCCAGCAGCTTAAGAAGTCTATCCCAGGATACGCAGTATTTT. Translating gives CASSLRSLSQDTQYF.

On this clone itself: Distinct nucleotide sequences in the sample also encode this CDR3. V gene TRBV5-1 combines with J gene TRBJ1-2; a weak D match, TRBD1 (5 bases). V was cut by 2 bases and J by 5 bases, with 10 bases left in between. CDR1 and CDR2 from the germline V gene are SGHRS and YFSETQ. The CDR3 sequence is 13 residues long. In nucleotides, the CDR3 is TGCGCCAGCAGCTTAGATAGGGGATATGGCTACACCTTC. Translation gives CASSLDRGYGYTF.

The V gene is TRBV29-1, the J gene TRBJ2-1; the match to TRBD1 covers 7 bases. V gave up 3 bases and J gave up 0 bases; unmatched junction bases: 2. In germline, CDR1 is SQVTM, CDR2 ANQGSEA. This CDR3 region has 14 residues. This CDR3 is CSVDNRGSYNEQFF. In DNA, the CDR3 is TGCAGCGTTGACAACAGGGGCTCCTACAATGAGCAGTTCTTC.

This clone came up a few times. The chain combines TRBV6-5 with TRBJ1-1, with TRBD1 as a possible D gene (6 bases). The germline V and J ends were trimmed by 4 bases and 1 base, with 7 bases remaining between them. The CDR3 sequence is 13 residues long. Germline-derived CDR1 and CDR2 are MNHEY and SVGAGI. CDR3 sequence: CASSSTGNTEAFF. As DNA, the CDR3 is TGTGCCAGCAGTTCGACAGGGAACACTGAAGCTTTCTTT.

The CDR3 loop reads CASSVNRGAQPQHF. In DNA form, the CDR3 reads TGTGCCAGCAGCGTAAACAGGGGAGCCCAGCCCCAGCATTTT. The V gene is TRBV7-6, the J gene TRBJ1-5, with TRBD1 matching over 7 bases. CDR1 and CDR2 from the germline V gene are SGHVS and FNYEAQ. There are 14 residues in the CDR3. The junction had 8 bases not matched to a gene; V was cut back by 5 bases and J by 7 bases.